The following is a T cell receptor beta chain sequence with its context. TCR beta chains were sequenced at survey level with immunoSEQ. Clones were read by immunoSEQ multiplex PCR, and TCRdb kept only the in-frame ones, dropping some. Of approximately 53,000 clones listed, 85% to 95% were seen once; the top ten hold roughly a tenth. Germline assignment: CDR1 MNHNY and CDR2 SVGAGI (reference sequence). V was pared by 5 bases and J by 1 base, with 1 base of the junction left unmatched. The CDR3 totals 15 residues. The V and J genes are TRBV6-6 and TRBJ2-2; TRBD2 matches at 10 bases. The sample comprised PBMCs. This receptor was taken from a man aged 35-49 years with rheumatoid arthritis. The CDR3 DNA reads TGTGCCAGCAGTACTAGCGGGGTGAACACCGGGGAGCTGTTTTTT. The encoded protein is CASSTSGVNTGELFF.